This TCR beta chain appears in the sequencing data of a study of CD8 T cells in ankylosing spondylitis. Study results and limitations: The authors reported significant enrichment of disease-linked clones in matched ankylosing spondylitis synovial fluid. In ankylosing spondylitis blood, a motif of 7 to 9 highly homologous TCR beta variants appeared characteristic.

Preparation of TCR beta libraries was done by quantitative 5'-RACE with molecular barcodes. TCRdb passed the 5' RACE reads through MiXCR, listing each CDR3 protein once. The sample consists of a few hundred thousand distinct CDR3 sequences, under 25% of them appearing once. Germline loops: CDR1 DFQATT, CDR2 SNEGSKA (reference sequence). V trimming: 2 bases; J trimming: 5 bases; junction bases outside the gene matches: 9. The CDR3 is made up of 17 amino acids. A word on this clonotype: The antigen remains undetermined.

This chain connects TRBV20-1 to TRBJ2-3; TRBD2 matches 14 bases. The sequencing sample was made of blood, either unsorted or a sorted T cell fraction (not recorded which). The source is a male donor with ankylosing spondylitis. CDR3 sequence (DNA): TGCAGTGCTAGACAAGACGGACTAGCGGGAGGTGGAGATACGCAGTATTTT. Its translation: CSARQDGLAGGGDTQYF.